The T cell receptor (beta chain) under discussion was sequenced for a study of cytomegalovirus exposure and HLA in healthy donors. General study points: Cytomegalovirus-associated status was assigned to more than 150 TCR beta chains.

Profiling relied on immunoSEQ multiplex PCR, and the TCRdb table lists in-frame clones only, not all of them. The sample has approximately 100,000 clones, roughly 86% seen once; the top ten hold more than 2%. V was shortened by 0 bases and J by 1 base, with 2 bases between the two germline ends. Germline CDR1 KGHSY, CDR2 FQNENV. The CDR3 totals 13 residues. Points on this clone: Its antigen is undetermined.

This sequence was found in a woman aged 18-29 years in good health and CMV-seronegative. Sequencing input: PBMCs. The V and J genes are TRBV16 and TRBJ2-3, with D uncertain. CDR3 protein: CASSQSGTDTQYF. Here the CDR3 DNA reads TGTGCCAGCAGCCAATCCGGCACAGATACGCAGTATTTT.